This TCR beta chain was identified in a study of cytomegalovirus exposure and HLA in healthy donors. Study-wide results and caveats: Beyond CMV serostatus, there was no information to go on about immune exposure. TRBV6-2, TRBV6-3 and some other V segments were excluded as indistinguishable. TCR beta sequences reportedly predicted the HLA-A and HLA-B alleles of most subjects accurately. There were a few CMV-associated chains whose specificity for CMV antigens was confirmed in vitro.

Concerning this clone itself: Its antigen is still unknown. The junction and the germline gene differ at one end; a read error may be behind it.

The CDR3 has 15 residues. From germline, CDR1 is MNHEY and CDR2 SMNVEV (reference sequence). With 60 Vbeta and 13 Jbeta primers, the PCR was carried out. Profiled with immunoSEQ multiplex PCR; TCRdb holds only in-frame clones, not every one. Of approximately 130,000 clones detected, around 78% appear once; the ten largest clones hold around 1.9%. Sequencing input: PBMCs. The receptor was isolated from a woman aged 50 to 60 in good health and CMV-seronegative. The chain couples TRBV27 to TRBJ1-1; possible D gene TRBD1, 5 bases. CDR3 sequence (DNA): TGTGCCAGCAGTCTTAGACAGCAGATGAACCCTGAAGCTTTCTTT. Translation: CASSLRQQMNPEAFF.